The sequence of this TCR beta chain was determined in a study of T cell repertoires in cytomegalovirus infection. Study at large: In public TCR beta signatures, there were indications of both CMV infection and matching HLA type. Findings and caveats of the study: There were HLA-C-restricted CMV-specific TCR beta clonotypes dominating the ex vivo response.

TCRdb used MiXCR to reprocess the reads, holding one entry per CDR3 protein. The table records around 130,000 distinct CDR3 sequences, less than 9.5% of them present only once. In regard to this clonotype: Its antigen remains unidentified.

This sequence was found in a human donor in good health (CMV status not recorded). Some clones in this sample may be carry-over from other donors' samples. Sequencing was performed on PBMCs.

CDR3 sequence: CASSPTSGGARNEQFF. The CDR3 coding sequence is TGTGCCAGCAGCCCGACTAGCGGGGGGGCCAGGAATGAGCAGTTCTTC. The chain is built from TRBV7-9 and TRBJ2-1, with 14 bases lining up with TRBD2. The CDR3 is 16 amino acids. Germline V CDR1 and CDR2: SEHNR, FQNEAQ (reference sequence). The V gene end was trimmed by 5 bases and the J gene end by 7 bases; junction bases not matched to a gene: 7. The whole variable domain, remainder taken from reference TRBV7-9 and TRBJ2-1, is DTGVSQNPRHKITKRGQNVTFRCDPISEHNRLYWYRQTLGQGPEFLTYFQNEAQLEKSRLLSDRFSAERPKGSFSTLEIQRTEQGDSAMYLCASSPTSGGARNEQFFGPGTRLTVL.